The 15 T cell receptor beta chains given below trace back to one sample, sequenced in a study of T-cell reconstitution after alpha-beta-depleted transplantation in children. A TCRbeta library incorporating unique molecular identifiers was prepared. From the PCR reads, TCRdb called clonotypes with MiXCR, one entry per CDR3 protein. The sample contains 250,000 to 400,000 distinct CDR3 sequences, around 20% of which appear only once. The source material was PBMCs, mostly from graft donor cells, sampled 180 days after TCRalphabeta/CD19-depleted stem cell transplant. The receptors shown here come from a male patient younger than 18 who had a stem cell transplant for acute lymphoblastic leukemia, so the T cells may come from the graft donor.

A few counts support this clonotype. The chain recombines TRBV10-3 with TRBJ2-1; TRBD2 is a possible D gene (5 bases). The CDR3 totals 16 residues. The germline gives CDR1 ENHRY, CDR2 SYGVKD. Trimming took 4 bases from V and 8 from J, leaving 21 bases between them. As DNA, the CDR3 is TGTGCCATCAGTGGACTCCTGAGAGGGTTTACAGATGAGCAGTTCTTC. This encodes CAISGLLRGFTDEQFF.

This clonotype was found a few times. V usage is TRBV6-6 and J usage is TRBJ1-2; D uncertain. Germline CDR1 and CDR2: MNHNY and SVGAGI (reference sequence). V lost 6 bases and J lost 5, with 10 bases in between. CDR3 length equals 12 residues. This CDR3 reads CASRGNMYGYTF. In DNA, the CDR3 is TGTGCCAGCAGAGGTAACATGTATGGCTACACCTTC.

In its sample, this clonotype was seen a few times. This chain joins TRBV7-9 and TRBJ1-6; 9 positions match TRBD1. V dropped 1 base and J dropped 14; count of bases not matched to a gene: 9. This CDR3 spans 15 amino acids. Germline loops: CDR1 SEHNR, CDR2 FQNEAQ (reference sequence). The chain's CDR3 is CASSLETGQGSALHF. CDR3 sequence (DNA): TGTGCCAGCAGCTTAGAGACGGGACAGGGCTCAGCCCTCCACTTT.

The V call is TRBV6-5, the J call TRBJ2-1, with 13 bases that match TRBD2. The J segment lost 7 bases and the V segment lost 6 bases, leaving 6 bases of the junction unmatched. Germline CDR1 reads MNHEY; CDR2 reads SVGAGI. The CDR3 covers 15 residues. The CDR3 loop reads CASSYTSGRGNEQFF. The CDR3 DNA is TGTGCCAGCAGCTACACTAGCGGGAGGGGGAATGAGCAGTTCTTC.

This clonotype was seen only a few times. The chain has TRBV27 and TRBJ2-7; the match to TRBD1 covers 7 bases. Germline-derived CDR1 and CDR2 are MNHEY and SMNVEV (reference sequence). V was pared by 5 bases and J by 0 bases, with 10 bases of the junction left unmatched. CDR3 length: 16 residues. CDR3 residues: CASSDNLDRSSYEQYF. DNA of the CDR3: TGTGCCAGCAGTGATAACCTGGACAGGAGCTCCTACGAGCAGTACTTC.

This clonotype was detected ten times or more. The J gene is TRBJ1-5, the V gene TRBV6-2 or TRBV6-3, with unresolved D. The V gene's germline CDR1 is MNHEY and CDR2 SVGEGT. This CDR3 region has 16 residues. Trimming took 7 bases from V and 10 from J, leaving 26 bases between them. This chain's CDR3 is CASTDRSRNLINPQHF. The CDR3 coding sequence is TGTGCCAGCACCGACCGGTCAAGGAACCTGATCAACCCCCAGCATTTT.

The chain links TRBV6-4 to TRBJ2-1, with 13 bases lining up with TRBD2. CDR3 length: 15 residues. Trimming took 7 bases from V and 9 from J; bases not matched to a gene: 9. CDR1 and CDR2 from the germline V gene are MRHNA and SNTAGT. CDR3 sequence: CASTQTSGRMGEQFF. The CDR3 bases are TGTGCCAGCACGCAGACTAGCGGGAGGATGGGTGAGCAGTTCTTC.

This clonotype was observed a few times. The chain links TRBV5-6 to TRBJ2-7; D is possibly TRBD2 (5 bases). Trimming took off 3 bases at V and 3 bases at J, with 13 bases between the two ends. CDR3 length equals 14 residues. Germline V lookup: CDR1 SGHDT, CDR2 YYEEEE. The CDR3 region has the DNA TGTGCCAGCAGCTCCAGCGGAGTCATCTACGAGCAGTACTTC. Translation gives CASSSSGVIYEQYF.

This clonotype was counted between two and nine times. V and J are TRBV7-6 and TRBJ1-6, with no clear D. V was trimmed by 0 bases and J by 6 bases, leaving 9 bases between them. This CDR3 contains 15 residues. Germline CDR1 reads SGHVS; CDR2 reads FNYEAQ. DNA for the CDR3: TGTGCCAGCAGCTTAGCGGGGTCTATTAATTCACCCCTCCACTTT. Amino acids: CASSLAGSINSPLHF.

This clonotype has only a few counts. The rearrangement joins TRBV12-5 to TRBJ2-5; the D is unclear. The CDR3 contains 18 residues. Germline lookup yields CDR1 LGHNT and CDR2 FRNRAP. Trimming stripped 0 bases from V and 2 bases from J, with 19 bases between. The CDR3 reads CASGLVRWKGTPQETQYF. As DNA, the CDR3 is TGTGCTAGTGGTTTGGTACGGTGGAAGGGCACTCCGCAAGAGACCCAGTACTTC.

This clonotype has at least ten counts. J is TRBJ1-4 and V is TRBV10-2; a weak D match, TRBD1 (5 bases). Germline V gene lookup returns CDR1 WSHSY and CDR2 SAAADI. The CDR3 has 12 amino acids. With 5 bases removed from V and 8 bases from J, the gap between germline ends came to 9 bases. CDR3 protein: CASSLRGEKLFF. As DNA, the CDR3 is TGCGCCAGCAGTCTAAGGGGAGAAAAACTGTTTTTT.

Only a few counts were recorded for this clonotype. The chain couples TRBV24-1 to TRBJ2-7; 12 positions agree with TRBD2. The CDR3 loop spans 16 amino acids. Germline V CDR1 and CDR2: KGHDR, SFDVKD. V was clipped by 5 bases and J by 4 bases; unmatched bases: 8. CDR3 DNA: TGTGCCACCAGTGGTCACGGGACTAGCGGGTCTTACGAGCAGTACTTC. This gives the protein CATSGHGTSGSYEQYF.

The chain uses TRBV20-1 and TRBJ2-6; no definite D call. Germline V gene sequence: CDR1 DFQATT, CDR2 SNEGSKA (reference sequence). Trimming took off 0 bases at V and 2 bases at J, with 8 bases between the two ends. The CDR3 runs 15 residues. CDR3 coding DNA: TGCAGTGCTAGAGATCTGCAAACTGGGGCCAACGTCCTGACTTTC. Encoded protein: CSARDLQTGANVLTF.

The chain uses TRBV27 and TRBJ2-2; TRBD1 might be the D (6 bases). CDR3 size: 12 residues. V was trimmed by 7 bases and J by 5 bases, leaving 8 bases between them. Per the germline V gene, CDR1 is MNHEY and CDR2 is SMNVEV (reference sequence). The CDR3 loop reads CASTQGTGELFF. In DNA form, the CDR3 reads TGTGCCAGCACCCAGGGGACCGGGGAGCTGTTTTTT.

This clonotype has just a few counts. The chain carries TRBV24-1 and TRBJ1-2; TRBD1 is a possible D gene (6 bases). Between the trimmed V and J ends, which lost 3 bases and 7 bases, there was a span of 26 bases. Germline V gene data show CDR1 as KGHDR and CDR2 as SFDVKD. This CDR3 has 18 residues. The CDR3 here is CATSDMGEAGALRCGYTF. DNA of the CDR3: TGTGCCACCAGTGATATGGGGGAAGCAGGGGCCCTCCGTTGTGGCTACACCTTC.